Detailed here is one TCR beta chain. What it recognizes is unknown. The data stem from a study of siplizumab effects on memory and regulatory T cells. Per sample, about 10^5 TCR templates underwent assay. Profiling relied on immunoSEQ multiplex PCR, and the TCRdb table lists in-frame clones only, not all of them. The data contain roughly 100,000 clones, under 95% of them singletons. Study observations and caveats: Naive T cells were seemingly more diverse than memory cells, and major contributions to the alloresponse seemed to be made by them. In siplizumab conditions, mappable alloreactive CD4+ clones averaged about 63% Treg-derived, against around 30% in controls.

The CDR3 runs to 14 residues. V was pared by 3 bases and J by 8 bases, with 10 bases of the junction left unmatched. Per the germline V gene, CDR1 is SGHKS and CDR2 is YYEKEE (reference sequence). This receptor was identified in a human donor in good health. J is TRBJ1-2 and V is TRBV5-5; TRBD1 aligns across 7 bases. Material for sequencing was CD4+ T cells sorted from blood. The DNA for the CDR3 is TGTGCCAGCAGCTCATGGGGCAGGGGGGAAGGCTACACCTTC. The encoded protein is CASSSWGRGEGYTF. Based on the CDR3 plus reference TRBV5-5 and TRBJ1-2, the full variable domain is DAGVTQSPTHLIKTRGQQVTLRCSPISGHKSVSWYQQVLGQGPQFIFQYYEKEERGRGNFPDRFSARQFPNYSSELNVNALLLGDSALYLCASSSWGRGEGYTFGSGTRLTVV.